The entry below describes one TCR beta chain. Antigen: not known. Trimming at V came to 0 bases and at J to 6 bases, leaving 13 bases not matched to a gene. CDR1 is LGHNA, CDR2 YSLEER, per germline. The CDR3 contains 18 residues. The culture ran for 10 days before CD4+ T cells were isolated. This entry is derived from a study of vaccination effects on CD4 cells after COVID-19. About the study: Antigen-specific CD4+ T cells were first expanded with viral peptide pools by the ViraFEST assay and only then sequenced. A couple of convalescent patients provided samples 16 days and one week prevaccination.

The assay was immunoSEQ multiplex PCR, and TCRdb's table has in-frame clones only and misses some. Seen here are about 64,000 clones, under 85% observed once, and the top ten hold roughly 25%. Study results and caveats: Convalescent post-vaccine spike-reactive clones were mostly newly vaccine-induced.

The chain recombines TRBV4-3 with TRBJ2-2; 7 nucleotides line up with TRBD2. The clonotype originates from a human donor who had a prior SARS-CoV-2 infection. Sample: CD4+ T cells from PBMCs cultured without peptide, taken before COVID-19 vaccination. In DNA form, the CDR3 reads TGCGCCAGCAGCCAAGAAGGGTGGGGCGGGAGTAAATCCGGGGAGCTGTTTTTT. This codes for CASSQEGWGGSKSGELFF.